This TCR beta chain appears in the sequencing data of a study of blood T cell repertoires in COVID-19. Study information: Samples taken during acute and convalescent COVID-19 were collected in the United States, Italy and Spain. PBMCs, B-cell-depleted T cells, or T cells provided the cDNA or gDNA that made up the material.

How the authors handled the data: Amplification of reference gene primers was used by the study to estimate nucleated cell counts. The protocol was immunoSEQ multiplex PCR, while the TCRdb copy is restricted to in-frame clones and leaves out a portion. V and J calls and clone size follow that table, whereas D and trimming were derived from the DNA. The sample has about 24,000 clones; 87% are singletons. The CDR3 runs to 15 residues. A few counts support this clone. The chain is built from TRBV12-1 and TRBJ2-7; no DNA check was done on the table's D call, TRBD2. TRBV12-1 corresponds to a pseudogene. This clonotype originated in a human donor with active COVID-19. The donor label of this sample is uncertain. The sample consisted of peripheral blood. The CDR3 loop reads CASTLGGGEGYEQYF. The CDR3, as DNA: TGTGCCAGCACCCTTGGGGGGGGAGAGGGGTACGAGCAGTACTTC.